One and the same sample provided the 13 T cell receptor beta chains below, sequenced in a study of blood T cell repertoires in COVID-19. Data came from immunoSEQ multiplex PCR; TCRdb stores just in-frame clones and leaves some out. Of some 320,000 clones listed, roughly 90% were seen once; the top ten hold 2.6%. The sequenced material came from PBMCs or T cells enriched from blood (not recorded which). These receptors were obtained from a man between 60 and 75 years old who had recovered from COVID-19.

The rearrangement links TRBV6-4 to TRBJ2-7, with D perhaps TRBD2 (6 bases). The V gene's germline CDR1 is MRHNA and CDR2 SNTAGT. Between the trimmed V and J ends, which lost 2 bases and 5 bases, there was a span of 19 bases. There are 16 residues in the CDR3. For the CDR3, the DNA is TGTGCCAGCAGTGACGGGCCGTCTGGCGGGATAAACGAGCAGTACTTC. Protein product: CASSDGPSGGINEQYF.

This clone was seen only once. This CDR3 is CASSAGQGASPLHF. The CDR3 DNA reads as TGTGCCAGCAGCGCGGGACAGGGCGCTTCACCCCTCCACTTT. The V gene is TRBV13, the J gene TRBJ1-6, with TRBD1 matching 9 bases. CDR1 PRHDT and CDR2 FYEKMQ come from the germline V gene (reference sequence). The CDR3 is 14 amino acids. V gave up 5 bases and J gave up 9 bases; unmatched junction bases: 5.

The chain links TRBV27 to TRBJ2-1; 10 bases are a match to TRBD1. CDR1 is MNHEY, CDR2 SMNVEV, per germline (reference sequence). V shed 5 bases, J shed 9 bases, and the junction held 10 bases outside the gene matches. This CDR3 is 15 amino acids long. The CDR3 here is CASSLRQGAGSEQFF. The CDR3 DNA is TGTGCCAGCAGTCTCCGACAGGGGGCAGGGAGTGAGCAGTTCTTC.

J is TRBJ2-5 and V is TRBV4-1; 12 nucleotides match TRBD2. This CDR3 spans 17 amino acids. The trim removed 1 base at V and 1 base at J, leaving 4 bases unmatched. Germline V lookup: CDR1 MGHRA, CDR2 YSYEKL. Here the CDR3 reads CASSQVGTSGPQETQYF. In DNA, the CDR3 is TGCGCCAGCAGCCAAGTTGGGACTAGCGGGCCCCAAGAGACCCAGTACTTC.

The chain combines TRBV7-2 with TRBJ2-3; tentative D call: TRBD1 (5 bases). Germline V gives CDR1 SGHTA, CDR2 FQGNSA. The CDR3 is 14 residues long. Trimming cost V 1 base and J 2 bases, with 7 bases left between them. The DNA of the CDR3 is TGTGCCAGCAGCTTAGGCAGGGACACAGATACGCAGTATTTT. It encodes CASSLGRDTDTQYF.

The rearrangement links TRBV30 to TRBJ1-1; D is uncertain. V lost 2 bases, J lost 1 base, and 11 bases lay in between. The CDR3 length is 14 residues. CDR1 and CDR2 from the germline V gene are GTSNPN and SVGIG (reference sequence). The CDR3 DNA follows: TGTGCCTGGAGTACCATCGTGAGGAACACTGAAGCTTTCTTT. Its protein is CAWSTIVRNTEAFF.

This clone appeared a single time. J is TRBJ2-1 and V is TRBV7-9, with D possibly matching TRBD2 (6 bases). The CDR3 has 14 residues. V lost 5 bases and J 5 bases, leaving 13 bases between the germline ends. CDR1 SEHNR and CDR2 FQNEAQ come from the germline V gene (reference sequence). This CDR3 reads CASSIRDLNNEQFF. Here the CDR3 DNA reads TGTGCCAGCAGCATCCGGGACTTAAACAATGAGCAGTTCTTC.

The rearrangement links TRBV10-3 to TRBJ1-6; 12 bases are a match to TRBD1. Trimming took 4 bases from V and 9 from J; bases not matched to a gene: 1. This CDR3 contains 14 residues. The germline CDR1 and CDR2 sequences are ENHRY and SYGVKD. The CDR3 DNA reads TGTGCCATCAGTGGGGACAGGGGGCTTTCACCCCTCCACTTT. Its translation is CAISGDRGLSPLHF.

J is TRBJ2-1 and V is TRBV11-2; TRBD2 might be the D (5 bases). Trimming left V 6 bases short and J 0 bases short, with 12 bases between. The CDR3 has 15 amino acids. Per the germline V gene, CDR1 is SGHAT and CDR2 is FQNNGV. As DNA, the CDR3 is TGTGCCAGCAGTGGACTGCCGAGCTCCTACAATGAGCAGTTCTTC. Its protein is CASSGLPSSYNEQFF.

In DNA, the CDR3 is TGCGCCAGCAGCCCGGAAATAGCGGCAAGCACAGATACGCAGTATTTT. Protein product: CASSPEIAASTDTQYF. This chain connects TRBV5-1 to TRBJ2-3; a possible D gene is TRBD2 (6 bases). CDR1 is SGHRS and CDR2 is YFSETQ in the germline V gene. The ends were cut back, 4 bases at V and 0 bases at J, with 15 bases in the middle. The length of the CDR3 is 16 residues.

CDR3 region: CASSPPMGDMNTEAFF. CDR3 bases: TGTGCCAGCTCACCACCGATGGGGGACATGAACACTGAAGCTTTCTTT. The chain recombines TRBV18 with TRBJ1-1, with a tentative D call TRBD1 (6 bases). The CDR3 totals 16 residues. The germline gives CDR1 KGHSH, CDR2 LQKENI. V was clipped by 0 bases and J by 0 bases, with 11 bases between them. Full variable domain (outside the CDR3, taken from reference TRBV18 and TRBJ1-1): NAGVMQNPRHLVRRRGQEARLRCSPMKGHSHVYWYRQLPEEGLKFMVYLQKENIIDESGMPKERFSAEFPKEGPSILRIQQVVRGDSAAYFCASSPPMGDMNTEAFFGQGTRLTVV.

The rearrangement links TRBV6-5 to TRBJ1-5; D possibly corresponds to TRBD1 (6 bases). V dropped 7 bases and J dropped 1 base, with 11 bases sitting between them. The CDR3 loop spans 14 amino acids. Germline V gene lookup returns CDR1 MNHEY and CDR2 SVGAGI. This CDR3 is CASNRDISNQPQHF. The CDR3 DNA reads TGTGCCAGCAACCGGGACATCAGCAATCAGCCCCAGCATTTT.

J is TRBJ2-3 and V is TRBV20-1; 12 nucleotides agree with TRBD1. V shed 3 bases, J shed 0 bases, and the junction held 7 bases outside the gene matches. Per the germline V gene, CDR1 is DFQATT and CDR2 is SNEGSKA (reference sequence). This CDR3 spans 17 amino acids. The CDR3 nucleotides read TGCAGTGCTAGTCTGGGACAGGGGGCATCTAGCACAGATACGCAGTATTTT. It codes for CSASLGQGASSTDTQYF.